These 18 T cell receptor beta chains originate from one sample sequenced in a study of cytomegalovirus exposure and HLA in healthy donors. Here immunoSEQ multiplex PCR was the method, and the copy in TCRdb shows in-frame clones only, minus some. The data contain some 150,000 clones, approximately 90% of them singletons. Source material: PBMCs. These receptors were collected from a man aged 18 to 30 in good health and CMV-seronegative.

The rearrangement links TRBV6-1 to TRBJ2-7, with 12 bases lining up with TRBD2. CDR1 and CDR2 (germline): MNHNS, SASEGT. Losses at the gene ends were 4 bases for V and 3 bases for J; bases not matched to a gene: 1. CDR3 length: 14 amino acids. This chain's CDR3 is CASSGLAGDYEQYF. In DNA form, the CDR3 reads TGTGCCAGCAGTGGACTAGCGGGAGACTACGAGCAGTACTTC.

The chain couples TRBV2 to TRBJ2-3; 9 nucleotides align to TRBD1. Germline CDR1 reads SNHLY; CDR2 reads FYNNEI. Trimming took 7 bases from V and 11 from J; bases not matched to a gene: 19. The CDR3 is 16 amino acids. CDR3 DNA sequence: TGTGCCAGCACCCAGGGCTCCACAGGGGGCGGTTATGTGCAGTATTTT. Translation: CASTQGSTGGGYVQYF.

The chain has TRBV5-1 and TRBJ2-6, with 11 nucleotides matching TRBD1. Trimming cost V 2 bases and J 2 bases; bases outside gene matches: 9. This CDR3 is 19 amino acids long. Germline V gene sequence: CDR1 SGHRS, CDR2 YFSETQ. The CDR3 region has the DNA TGCGCCAGCAGCTTCAGTCTCCGGACAGGGGGCGCTGGGGCCAACGTCCTGACTTTC. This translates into CASSFSLRTGGAGANVLTF.

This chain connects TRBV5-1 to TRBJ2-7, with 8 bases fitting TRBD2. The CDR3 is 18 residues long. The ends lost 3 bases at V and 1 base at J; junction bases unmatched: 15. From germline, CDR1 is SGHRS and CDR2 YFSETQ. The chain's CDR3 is CASSSEGVGLGFSYEQYF. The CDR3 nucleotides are TGCGCCAGCAGCTCCGAGGGTGTGGGACTAGGATTTTCCTACGAGCAGTACTTC.

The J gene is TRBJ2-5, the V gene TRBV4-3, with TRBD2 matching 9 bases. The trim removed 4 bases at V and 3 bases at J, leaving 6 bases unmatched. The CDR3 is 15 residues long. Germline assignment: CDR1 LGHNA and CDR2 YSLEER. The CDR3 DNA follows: TGCGCCAGCAGCCGATGGTTAGCGGGAGAAGAGACCCAGTACTTC. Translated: CASSRWLAGEETQYF.

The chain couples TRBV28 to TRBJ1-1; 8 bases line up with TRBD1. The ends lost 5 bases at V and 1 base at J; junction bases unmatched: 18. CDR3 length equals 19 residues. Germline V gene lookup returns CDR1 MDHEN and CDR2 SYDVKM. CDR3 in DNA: TGTGCCAGCAGTCCCCCCCTACGAACAGGGGGGGGTAAGAACACTGAAGCTTTCTTT. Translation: CASSPPLRTGGGKNTEAFF.

The CDR3: CASRLRGGEQYF. The CDR3 bases are TGTGCCAGCAGGTTGAGAGGAGGCGAGCAGTACTTC. The chain carries TRBV6-5 and TRBJ2-7; weak D call: TRBD2 (5 bases). V was pared by 6 bases and J by 6 bases, with 12 bases between. This CDR3 region has 12 residues. Per germline, CDR1 MNHEY and CDR2 SVGAGI.

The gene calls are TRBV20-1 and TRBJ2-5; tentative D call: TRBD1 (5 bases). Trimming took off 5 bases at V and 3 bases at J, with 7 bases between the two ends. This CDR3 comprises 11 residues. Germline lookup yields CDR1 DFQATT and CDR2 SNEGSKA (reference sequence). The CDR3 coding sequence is TGCAGTGCTGGGGCAGAAGAGACCCAGTACTTC. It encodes CSAGAEETQYF.

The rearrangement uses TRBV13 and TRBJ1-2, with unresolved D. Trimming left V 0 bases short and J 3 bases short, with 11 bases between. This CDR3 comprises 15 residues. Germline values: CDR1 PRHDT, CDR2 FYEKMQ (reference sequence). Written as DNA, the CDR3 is TGTGCCAGCAGCTTAGGCCACGACGGGGACTATGGCTACACCTTC. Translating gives CASSLGHDGDYGYTF.

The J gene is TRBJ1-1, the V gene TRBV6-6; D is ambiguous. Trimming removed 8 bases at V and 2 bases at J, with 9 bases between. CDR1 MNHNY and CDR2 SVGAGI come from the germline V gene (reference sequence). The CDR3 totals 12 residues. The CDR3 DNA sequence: TGTGCCAGCCTGTGGAGCAACACTGAAGCTTTCTTT. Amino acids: CASLWSNTEAFF.

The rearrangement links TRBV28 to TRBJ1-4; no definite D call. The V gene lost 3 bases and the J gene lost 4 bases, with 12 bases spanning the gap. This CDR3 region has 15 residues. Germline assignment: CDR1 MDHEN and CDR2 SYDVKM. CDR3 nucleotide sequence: TGTGCCAGCAGTTTTCGGGGAAGGCTTAATGAAAAACTGTTTTTT. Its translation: CASSFRGRLNEKLFF.

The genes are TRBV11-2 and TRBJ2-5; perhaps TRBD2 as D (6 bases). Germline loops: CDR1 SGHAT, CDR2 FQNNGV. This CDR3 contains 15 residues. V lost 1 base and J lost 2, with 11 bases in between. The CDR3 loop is CASSLAGTLQETQYF. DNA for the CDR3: TGTGCCAGCAGCTTAGCTGGGACTCTACAAGAGACCCAGTACTTC.

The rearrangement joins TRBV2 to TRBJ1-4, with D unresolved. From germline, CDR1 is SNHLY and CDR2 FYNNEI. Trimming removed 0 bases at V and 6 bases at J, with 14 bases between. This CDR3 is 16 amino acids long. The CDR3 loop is CASSEARGQDDEKLFF. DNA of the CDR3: TGTGCCAGCAGTGAAGCGCGAGGGCAGGACGATGAAAAACTGTTTTTT. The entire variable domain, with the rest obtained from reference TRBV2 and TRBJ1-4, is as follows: EPEVTQTPSHQVTQMGQEVILRCVPISNHLYFYWYRQILGQKVEFLVSFYNNEISEKSEIFDDQFSVERPDGSNFTLKIRSTKLEDSAMYFCASSEARGQDDEKLFFGSGTQLSVL.

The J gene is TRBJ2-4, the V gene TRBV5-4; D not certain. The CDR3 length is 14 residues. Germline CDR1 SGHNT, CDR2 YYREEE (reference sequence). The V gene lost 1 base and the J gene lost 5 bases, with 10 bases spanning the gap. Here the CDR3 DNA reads TGTGCCAGCAGCTTGCCAACAGACCAAAACATTCAGTACTTC. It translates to CASSLPTDQNIQYF.

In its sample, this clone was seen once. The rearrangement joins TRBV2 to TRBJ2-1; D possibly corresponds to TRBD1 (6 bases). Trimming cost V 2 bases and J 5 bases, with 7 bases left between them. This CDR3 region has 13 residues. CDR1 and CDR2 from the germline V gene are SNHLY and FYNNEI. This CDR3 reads CASSEQGHNEQFF. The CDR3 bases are TGTGCCAGCAGTGAACAGGGGCACAATGAGCAGTTCTTC.

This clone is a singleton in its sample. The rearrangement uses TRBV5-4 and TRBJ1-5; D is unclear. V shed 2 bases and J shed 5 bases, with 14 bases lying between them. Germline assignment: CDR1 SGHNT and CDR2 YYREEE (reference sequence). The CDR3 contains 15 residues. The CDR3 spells CASSLGDSPDQPQHF. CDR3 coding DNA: TGTGCCAGCAGCTTAGGCGACTCCCCGGATCAGCCCCAGCATTTT.

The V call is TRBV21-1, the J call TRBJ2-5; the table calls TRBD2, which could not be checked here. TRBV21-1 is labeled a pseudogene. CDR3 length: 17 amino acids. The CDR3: CASSKEQEGGIGETQYF. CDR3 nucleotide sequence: TGTGCCAGCAGCAAAGAGCAGGAGGGAGGTATCGGGGAGACCCAGTACTTC.

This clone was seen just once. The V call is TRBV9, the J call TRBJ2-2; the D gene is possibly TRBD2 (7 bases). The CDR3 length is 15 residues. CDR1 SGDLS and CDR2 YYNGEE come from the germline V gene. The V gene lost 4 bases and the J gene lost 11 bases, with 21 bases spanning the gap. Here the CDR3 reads CASSPSGGIAVELFF. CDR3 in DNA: TGTGCCAGCAGCCCTTCGGGGGGCATTGCGGTAGAGCTGTTTTTT.